This TCR beta chain came from a study of T-cell reconstitution after alpha-beta-depleted transplantation in children. Study findings and constraints: Newly generated T cells supplied most T-cell counts and diversity one year post-transplant. Reportedly, only several hundred clones from non-depleted graft cells drove alpha-beta T-cell counts at about two months. It was surviving recipient T cells and thymic progenitors that gave some patients high TCRbeta diversity at day 60.

Construction of the TCRbeta library involved unique molecular identifiers. From the PCR reads, TCRdb called clonotypes with MiXCR, one entry per CDR3 protein. The data show 250,000 to 400,000 distinct CDR3 sequences, with 23% seen just once and 9.5% to 13% held by the top ten. As regards this clonotype: Antigen specificity is unknown.

CDR1 SGHDT and CDR2 YYEEEE come from the germline V gene. The length of the CDR3 is 16 residues. V was clipped by 0 bases and J by 5 bases, with 14 bases between them. The rearrangement links TRBV5-6 to TRBJ2-2; tentatively, D is TRBD2 (5 bases). The TCR comes from a male patient younger than 18 who had a stem cell transplant for acute lymphoblastic leukemia, so the T cells may come from the graft donor. The source was PBMCs, mostly from graft donor cells, collected 180 days after TCRalphabeta/CD19-depleted stem cell transplant. CDR3 amino acids: CASSLAGMRRTGELFF. In DNA, the CDR3 is TGTGCCAGCAGCTTGGCGGGGATGAGGAGAACCGGGGAGCTGTTTTTT. Supplemented by reference TRBV5-6 and TRBJ2-2, the full variable domain reads DAGVTQSPTHLIKTRGQQVTLRCSPKSGHDTVSWYQQALGQGPQFIFQYYEEEERQRGNFPDRFSGHQFPNYSSELNVNALLLGDSALYLCASSLAGMRRTGELFFGEGSRLTVL.